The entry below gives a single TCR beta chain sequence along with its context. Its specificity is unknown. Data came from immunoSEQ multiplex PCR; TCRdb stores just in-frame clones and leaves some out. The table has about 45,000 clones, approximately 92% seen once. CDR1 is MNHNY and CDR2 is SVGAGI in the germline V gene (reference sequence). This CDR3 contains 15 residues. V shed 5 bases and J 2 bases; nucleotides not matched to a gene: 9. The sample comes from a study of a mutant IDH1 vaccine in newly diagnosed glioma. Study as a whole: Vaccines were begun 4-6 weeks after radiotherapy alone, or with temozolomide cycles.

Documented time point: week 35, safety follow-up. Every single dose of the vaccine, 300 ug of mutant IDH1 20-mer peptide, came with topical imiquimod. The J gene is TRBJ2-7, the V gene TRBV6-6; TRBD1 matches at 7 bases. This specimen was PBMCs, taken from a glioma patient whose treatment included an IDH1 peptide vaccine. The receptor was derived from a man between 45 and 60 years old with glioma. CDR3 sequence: CASSSRQGPPYEQYF. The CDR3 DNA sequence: TGTGCCAGCAGTAGTAGACAGGGCCCGCCCTACGAGCAGTACTTC.